Many counts were recorded for the clone carrying this T cell receptor (beta chain). Antigen: not known. The source of the sample is a study of regulatory T cells in long-lasting Graves disease. Study-level results: Lower TCR diversity characterized persistent Graves' patients relative to newly diagnosed patients.

Building the TCR beta libraries relied on iRepertoire HTBI primers, and CDR3 regions underwent Arm-PCR. TCRdb re-called the multiplex PCR reads with MiXCR, one entry per CDR3 protein. The sample holds some 370,000 distinct CDR3 sequences; about 10% are singletons and the top ten take 15% to 20%. The time point is: newly diagnosed GD, antithyroid drugs for less than 3 months. PBMC-derived RNA was used for the TCR library. The data also belong to a second study, concerning T cells in Graves' hyperthyroidism and ophthalmopathy.

This clonotype was obtained from a woman aged 18-29 years with Graves disease. The sample consisted of peripheral blood mononuclear cells (PBMCs), taken at new diagnosis, from a patient treated with antithyroid drugs.

As DNA, the CDR3 is TGCGCCAGCAGCCTAGGGACTAGCAGTAGCACAGATACGCAGTATTTT. This codes for CASSLGTSSSTDTQYF. This chain uses TRBV5-1 with TRBJ2-3; 9 positions match TRBD2. This CDR3 region has 16 residues. J lost 0 bases, V lost 4 bases, and 6 bases had no gene match. The germline V gene has CDR1 SGHRS and CDR2 YFSETQ.